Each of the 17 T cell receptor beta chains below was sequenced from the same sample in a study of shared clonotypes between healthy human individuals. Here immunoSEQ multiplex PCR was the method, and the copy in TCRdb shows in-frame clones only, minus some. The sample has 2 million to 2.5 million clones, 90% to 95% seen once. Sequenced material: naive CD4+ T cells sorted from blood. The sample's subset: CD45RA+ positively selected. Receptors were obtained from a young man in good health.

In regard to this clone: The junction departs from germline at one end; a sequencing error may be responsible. The chain's CDR3 is CASSALGSYNF. The CDR3 nucleotides read TGTGCCAGCAGCGCCCTCGGGTCCTATAATTTC. V usage is TRBV7-9 and J usage is TRBJ2-7; no reliable D call. CDR1 is SEHNR, CDR2 FQNEAQ, per germline (reference sequence). This CDR3 has 11 residues.

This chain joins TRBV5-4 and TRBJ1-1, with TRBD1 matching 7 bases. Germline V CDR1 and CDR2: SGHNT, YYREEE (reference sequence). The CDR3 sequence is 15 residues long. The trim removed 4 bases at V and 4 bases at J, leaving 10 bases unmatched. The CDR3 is CASSTDRAAATEAFF. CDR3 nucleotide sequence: TGTGCCAGCAGCACCGACAGGGCCGCCGCCACTGAAGCTTTCTTT.

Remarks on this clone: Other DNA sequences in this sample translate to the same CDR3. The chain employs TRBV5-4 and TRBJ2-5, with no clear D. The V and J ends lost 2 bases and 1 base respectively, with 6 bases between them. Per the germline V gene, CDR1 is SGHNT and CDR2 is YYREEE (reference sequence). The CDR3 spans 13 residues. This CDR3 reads CASSLGIQETQYF. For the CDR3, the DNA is TGTGCCAGCAGCTTAGGAATCCAAGAGACCCAGTACTTC.

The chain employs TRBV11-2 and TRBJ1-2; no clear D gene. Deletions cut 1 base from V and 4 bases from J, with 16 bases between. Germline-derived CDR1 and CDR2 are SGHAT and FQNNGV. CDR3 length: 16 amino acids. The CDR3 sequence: CASSLGPPSTSYGYTF. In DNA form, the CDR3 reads TGTGCCAGCAGCTTAGGTCCCCCGTCCACGAGCTATGGCTACACCTTC.

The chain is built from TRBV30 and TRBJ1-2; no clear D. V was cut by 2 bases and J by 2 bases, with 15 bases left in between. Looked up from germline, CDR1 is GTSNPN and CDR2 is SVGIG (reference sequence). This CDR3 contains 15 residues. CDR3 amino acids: CAWSNSLSSNYGYTF. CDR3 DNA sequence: TGTGCCTGGAGTAACAGCCTGTCCTCCAACTATGGCTACACCTTC.

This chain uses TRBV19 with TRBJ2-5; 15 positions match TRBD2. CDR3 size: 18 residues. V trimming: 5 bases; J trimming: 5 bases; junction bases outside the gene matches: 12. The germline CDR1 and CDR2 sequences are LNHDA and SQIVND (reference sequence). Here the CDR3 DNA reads TGTGCCAGTAGTCCGGGACTAGCGGGAGGTCCTCGGACGGAGACCCAGTACTTC. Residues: CASSPGLAGGPRTETQYF.

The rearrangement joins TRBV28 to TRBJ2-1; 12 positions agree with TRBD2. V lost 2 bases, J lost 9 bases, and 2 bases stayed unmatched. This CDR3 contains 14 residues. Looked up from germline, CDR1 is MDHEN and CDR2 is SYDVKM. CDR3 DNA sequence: TGTGCCAGCAGTTTAAAACTAGCGGGGGGTGAGCAGTTCTTC. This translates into CASSLKLAGGEQFF.

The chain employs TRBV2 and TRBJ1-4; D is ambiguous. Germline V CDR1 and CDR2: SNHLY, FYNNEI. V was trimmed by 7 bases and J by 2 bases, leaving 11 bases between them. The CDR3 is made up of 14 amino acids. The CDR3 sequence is CASNGLGTNEKLFF. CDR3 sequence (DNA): TGTGCCAGCAATGGCCTCGGCACTAATGAAAAACTGTTTTTT.

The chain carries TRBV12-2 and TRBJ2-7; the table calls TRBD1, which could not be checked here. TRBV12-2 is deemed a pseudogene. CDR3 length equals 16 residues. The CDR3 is CASRVSGHRKSYEQYF. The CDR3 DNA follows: TGTGCAAGTCGTGTTTCGGGACACCGAAAATCCTACGAGCAGTACTTC.

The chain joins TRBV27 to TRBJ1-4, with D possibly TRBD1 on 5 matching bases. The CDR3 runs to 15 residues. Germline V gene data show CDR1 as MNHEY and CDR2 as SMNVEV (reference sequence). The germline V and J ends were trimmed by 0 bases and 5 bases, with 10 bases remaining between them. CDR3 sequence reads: CASSLSGGRNEKLFF. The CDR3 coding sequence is TGTGCCAGCAGTTTATCGGGGGGGAGGAATGAAAAACTGTTTTTT.

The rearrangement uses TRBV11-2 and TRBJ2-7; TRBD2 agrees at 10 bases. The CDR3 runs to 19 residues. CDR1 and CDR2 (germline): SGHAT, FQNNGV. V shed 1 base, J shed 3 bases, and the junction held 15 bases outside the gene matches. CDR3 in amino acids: CASSLVGLAGGRSLYEQYF. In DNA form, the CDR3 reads TGTGCCAGCAGCTTAGTAGGGTTAGCGGGGGGCCGGTCCCTCTACGAGCAGTACTTC.

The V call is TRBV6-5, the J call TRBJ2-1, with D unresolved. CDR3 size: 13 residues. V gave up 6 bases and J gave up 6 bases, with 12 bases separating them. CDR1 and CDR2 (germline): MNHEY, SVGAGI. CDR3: CASRDPARNEQFF. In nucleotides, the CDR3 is TGTGCCAGCAGGGATCCAGCGCGCAATGAGCAGTTCTTC.

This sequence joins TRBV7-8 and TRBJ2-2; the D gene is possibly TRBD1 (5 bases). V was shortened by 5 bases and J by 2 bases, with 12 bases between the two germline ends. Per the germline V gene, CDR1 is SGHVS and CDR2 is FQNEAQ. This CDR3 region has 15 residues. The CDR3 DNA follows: TGTGCCAGCAGCCTAGACAGATTTAACACCGGGGAGCTGTTTTTT. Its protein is CASSLDRFNTGELFF.

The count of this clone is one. The CDR3 sequence: CASSLAMASTYNEQFF. The CDR3 nucleotides are TGTGCCAGCAGCTTAGCGATGGCTAGCACATACAATGAGCAGTTCTTC. The chain is built from TRBV7-6 and TRBJ2-1, with D maybe TRBD2 (5 bases). Germline V CDR1 and CDR2: SGHVS, FNYEAQ. V lost 0 bases and J 4 bases, leaving 13 bases between the germline ends. This CDR3 is 16 amino acids long. Full variable domain (outside the CDR3, taken from reference TRBV7-6 and TRBJ2-1): GAGVSQSPRYKVTKRGQDVALRCDPISGHVSLYWYRQALGQGPEFLTYFNYEAQQDKSGLPNDRFSAERPEGSISTLTIQRTEQRDSAMYRCASSLAMASTYNEQFFGPGTRLTVL.

This CDR3 is CASSPVTDLLANYGYTF. The DNA for the CDR3 is TGTGCCAGCAGCCCCGTCACCGACCTCCTAGCTAACTATGGCTACACCTTC. The chain employs TRBV7-9 and TRBJ1-2; no clear D gene. Germline V gene data show CDR1 as SEHNR and CDR2 as FQNEAQ (reference sequence). CDR3 length: 17 residues. V was clipped by 5 bases and J by 0 bases, with 19 bases between them.

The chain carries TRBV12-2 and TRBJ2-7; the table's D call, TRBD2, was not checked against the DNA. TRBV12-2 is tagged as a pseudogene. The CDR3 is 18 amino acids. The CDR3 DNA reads TGTGCAAGTCGTCAACAACCGGCCCCCAGCGGGAGAACCTACGAGCAGTACTTC. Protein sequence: CASRQQPAPSGRTYEQYF.

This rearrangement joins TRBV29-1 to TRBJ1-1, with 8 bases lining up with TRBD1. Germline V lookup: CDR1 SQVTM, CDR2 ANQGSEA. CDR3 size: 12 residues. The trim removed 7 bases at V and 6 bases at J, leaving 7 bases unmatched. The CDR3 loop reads CSADRGLPEAFF. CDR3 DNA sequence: TGCAGCGCTGACAGGGGTCTTCCTGAAGCTTTCTTT.